The present T cell receptor (beta chain) was sequenced within a study of T cell responses to AZD1222 COVID-19 vaccine. Points from the study as a whole: Close to half of all spike-specific TCRs reportedly target regions of the variants that are unmutated. No repertoire was sampled before or during the peak T cell response, only after it.

Only in-frame clones appear in the TCRdb table, and some are missing; sequencing was by immunoSEQ multiplex PCR. The sample yields about 150,000 clones, less than 95% seen once. Remarks on this clone: Antigen: not known.

The sample consisted of peripheral blood, taken 28 days after the second AZD1222 dose. The source of this sequence is an adult who received the AZD1222 COVID-19 vaccine.

The CDR3 reads CASSSPGTKIIMNTEAFF. CDR3 coding DNA: TGTGCCAGCAGCTCCCCGGGGACTAAGATCATCATGAACACTGAAGCTTTCTTT. The chain has TRBV7-3 and TRBJ1-1, with D perhaps matching TRBD1 (5 bases). Trimming left V 4 bases short and J 0 bases short, with 21 bases between. This CDR3 region has 18 residues. Germline lookup yields CDR1 SGHTA and CDR2 FQGTGA.